The sequence of this T cell receptor (beta chain) was determined in a study of CD4 T cell repertoires in COVID-19. Clones were read by immunoSEQ multiplex PCR, and TCRdb kept only the in-frame ones, dropping some. The sample lists 60,000 to 90,000 clones; around four fifths were seen once. These patients had recovered from COVID-19 ranging mild to severe. No culture step preceded sequencing of the ex vivo isolated memory T cells. In germline, CDR1 is ENHRY, CDR2 SYGVKD. This CDR3 is built from 13 residues. The V and J ends lost 1 base and 4 bases respectively, with 7 bases between them. This sequence joins TRBV10-3 and TRBJ1-2; D unclear. The clonotype comes from a human donor who had COVID-19. Sequenced material: CD4+ T cells from peripheral blood, taken after recovery from COVID-19. The CDR3 DNA follows: TGTGCCATCAGTGAGTGGGGTACCTATGGCTACACCTTC. It codes for CAISEWGTYGYTF.